The following is a TCR beta chain sequence with its context. It has no known antigen specificity. Per-nucleotide qualities are absent, and no much larger clonotype sits a single base away. The data originate from a study of OX40 agonist ivuxolimab in advanced cancers. A note on the overall study: The costimulatory receptor OX40 (CD134) was targeted by ivuxolimab, a fully human IgG2 agonistic monoclonal antibody. The paper covers the monotherapy dose-escalation part of the phase I ivuxolimab trial, which included N of about 50 patients. Three dose-escalation patients achieved partial responses, one with hepatocellular carcinoma and two with cutaneous melanoma. Peripheral TCRbeta sequencing was intended to test whether TCR sequence diversity was altered and clonal T-cell expansion was caused by ivuxolimab. In the dose-escalation cohort, roughly four fifths of patients were male, and the mean age was approximately 60 years, with a range of about 20 to 90. Patients were allowed to have had prior anti-PD-1, anti-PD-L1 or anti-CTLA-4 therapy, and around 43% of the dose-escalation patients had been treated with checkpoint inhibitors. Among the roughly 50 dose-escalation patients, around 20 had hepatocellular carcinoma, roughly 15 melanoma, 9 renal cell carcinoma and 9 head and neck cancer. Intravenous ivuxolimab was administered to patients every 2 weeks at six dose levels: 0.01, 0.1, 0.3, 1.5, 3 and 10 mg/kg.

What the work shows at the level of the full study, not this receptor alone: On average, CD8+ T cells showed more expanded clones than CD4+ T cells after ivuxolimab. Partial responders in the 0.1-3.0 mg/kg groups had among the lowest normalized peripheral clonal expansion, especially among CD8+ T cells. Which antigens the clonally expanded peripheral T cells were specific for was not determined. At doses from 0.1 to 3.0 mg/kg, clonal expansion was seen in both CD4+ and CD8+ blood T cells between baseline and week 6. Low levels of normalized T-cell clonal expansion were also seen in some nonresponding patients.

To sequence the TCRbeta CDR3 region, genomic DNA was isolated from the sorted cells. The immunoSEQ Assay was used for sequencing of TCRbeta CDR3 regions. The clones in this table, taken by TCRdb from immuneACCESS, are in-frame only. Not every clone is retained; where verified, under half of the shortfall comes from an unresolved V gene, and the cause of the rest is unknown. In all, the sample holds 6,500 to 8,000 clones, and about 95% of those were seen once. The ten biggest clones cover over 10% of the sample. Patients with autoimmune disease history or receiving systemic immunosuppression were excluded from the trial. In every dose cohort, peripheral blood was drawn for TCR sequencing at baseline, cycle 4 day 1, and cycle 7 day 1. The samples were drawn from a first-in-human, open-label, multicenter phase I dose-escalation trial of ivuxolimab. Adults with locally advanced or metastatic head and neck squamous cell, hepatocellular, melanoma or renal cell carcinoma were enrolled in the trial. Before TCR sequencing, CD4+ T cells and CD8+ T cells from peripheral blood were sorted into separate populations.

The starting material was CD4+ or CD8+ T cells sorted from blood, obtained in a trial of the OX40 agonist ivuxolimab. This TCR was recovered from an adult with an advanced solid tumor such as melanoma, head and neck, liver or kidney cancer.

In nucleotides, the sequence is TGTGCCAGCAGCGTTACAGGGGAGCTGTTTTTT. Its translation is CASSVTGELFF. This sequence uses TRBV2 and TRBJ2-2; there is no confident call for the D gene. The germline ends are 7 bases apart after V is trimmed by 6 bases and J by 8 bases. CDR1 and CDR2 were assigned from the germline V gene as SNHLY and FYNNEI. Including cysteine and phenylalanine, the CDR3 has 11 amino acids. The CDR3 DNA has 33 bases and is translated from base 1.